What follows are 14 T cell receptor beta chains derived from one specimen sequenced in a study of blood T cell repertoires in COVID-19 (dated by TCRdb to 2018 to 2021). The library was built by means of the immunoSEQ multiplex PCR assay. TCRdb carries this immuneACCESS record with in-frame sequences only. Its versions omit some clonotypes, under half of them owing to an unresolved V gene in the studies checked, with the rest unexplained. In this sample the table shows approximately 70,000 clones, under 80% of which occur a single time. The ten biggest clones cover 51% of the sample. The sample comprised PBMCs or T cells enriched from blood (not recorded which). Receptors originate from an older woman who had been exposed to COVID-19.

V is TRBV30 and J is TRBJ1-1, with D maybe TRBD1 (6 bases). V dropped 1 base and J dropped 3 bases, with 6 bases sitting between them. Germline CDR1 is GTSNPN and CDR2 is SVGIG (reference sequence). This CDR3 comprises 12 residues. CDR3 loop: CAWSDRDTEAFF. The CDR3 coding sequence is TGTGCCTGGAGTGACAGGGACACTGAAGCTTTCTTT.

The chain has TRBV6-1 and TRBJ2-7; D is perhaps TRBD2 (5 bases). Germline lookup yields CDR1 MNHNS and CDR2 SASEGT. The ends were cut back, 7 bases at V and 3 bases at J, with 16 bases in the middle. This CDR3 contains 14 residues. The CDR3 reads CASTPGSGGYEQYF. As DNA, the CDR3 is TGTGCCAGCACTCCGGGGAGCGGTGGCTACGAGCAGTACTTC.

There are a few counts of this clone. The chain couples TRBV5-4 to TRBJ2-4, with a weak D call TRBD2 (5 bases). This CDR3 has 15 amino acids. Germline CDR1 and CDR2: SGHNT and YYREEE (reference sequence). Trimming took 2 bases from V and 7 from J, leaving 16 bases between them. For the CDR3, the DNA is TGTGCCAGCAGCTTAACGGGCCCCTCGGGGAACATTCAGTACTTC. Amino acid sequence: CASSLTGPSGNIQYF.

The J gene is TRBJ2-7, the V gene TRBV29-1; 10 bases line up with TRBD1. V shed 3 bases, J shed 5 bases, and the junction held 7 bases outside the gene matches. The germline V gene has CDR1 SQVTM and CDR2 ANQGSEA. CDR3 length: 14 amino acids. The CDR3 reads CSVDAGQGTNEQYF. In DNA, the CDR3 is TGCAGCGTTGATGCGGGACAGGGGACAAACGAGCAGTACTTC.

The rearrangement uses TRBV19 and TRBJ1-4; no definite D call. Per germline, CDR1 LNHDA and CDR2 SQIVND (reference sequence). The CDR3 is 14 amino acids. The V and J ends lost 6 bases and 7 bases respectively, with 15 bases between them. CDR3: CASSVRRYGEKLFF. DNA for the CDR3: TGTGCCAGTAGCGTGCGGAGATATGGTGAAAAACTGTTTTTT. The variable domain in full, completed from reference TRBV19 and TRBJ1-4, reads DGGITQSPKYLFRKEGQNVTLSCEQNLNHDAMYWYRQDPGQGLRLIYYSQIVNDFQKGDIAEGYSVSREKKESFPLTVTSAQKNPTAFYLCASSVRRYGEKLFFGSGTQLSVL.

This chain joins TRBV7-9 and TRBJ2-7; D remains ambiguous. Trimming pared 6 bases from V and 4 bases from J, leaving 7 bases between. The CDR3 totals 11 residues. Per germline, CDR1 SEHNR and CDR2 FQNEAQ (reference sequence). The CDR3 DNA is TGTGCCAGCAGGGGCCTGTACGAGCAGTACTTC. This codes for CASRGLYEQYF.

The genes are TRBV5-5 and TRBJ1-1; no clear D gene. This CDR3 has 13 amino acids. The V and J ends lost 7 bases and 1 base respectively, with 11 bases between them. CDR1 and CDR2 from the germline V gene are SGHKS and YYEKEE (reference sequence). As DNA, the CDR3 is TGTGCCAGCGCTACTCTGTGGAACACTGAAGCTTTCTTT. Translation gives CASATLWNTEAFF.

This clone was recorded once. The rearrangement uses TRBV3-1 (or the pseudogene TRBV3-2) and TRBJ1-4; 9 bases line up with TRBD1. Germline CDR1 reads LGHDT; CDR2 reads YNNKEL (reference sequence). Trimming at V came to 5 bases and at J to 13 bases, leaving 14 bases not matched to a gene. The CDR3 is 15 amino acids. Written as DNA, the CDR3 is TGTGCCAGCAGCAAAAAGGAGGACAGGGGCCTGGGACTGTTTTTT. It encodes CASSKKEDRGLGLFF.

The chain links TRBV12-3 or TRBV12-4 to TRBJ2-2; D might be TRBD1 (6 bases). V was clipped by 9 bases and J by 2 bases, with 10 bases between them. The CDR3 spans 13 residues. CDR3 region: CASGQFNTGELFF. In DNA form, the CDR3 reads TGTGCCAGTGGACAGTTTAACACCGGGGAGCTGTTTTTT.

The chain couples TRBV7-2 to TRBJ2-3; D gene uncertain. The V gene's germline CDR1 is SGHTA and CDR2 FQGNSA. This CDR3 is 13 amino acids long. The ends were cut back, 5 bases at V and 4 bases at J, with 10 bases in the middle. CDR3 bases: TGTGCCAGCAGCCGTACTCCCGCAGATACGCAGTATTTT. Translated: CASSRTPADTQYF.

The chain joins TRBV5-4 to TRBJ2-3; 9 bases line up with TRBD1. Unmatched junction bases numbered 3, after V lost 1 base and J lost 6 bases. Germline CDR1 is SGHNT and CDR2 is YYREEE (reference sequence). This CDR3 is 14 amino acids long. CDR3 DNA sequence: TGTGCCAGCAGCTTGAGACAGGGGGGGGATACGCAGTATTTT. Translation gives CASSLRQGGDTQYF.

The gene calls are TRBV9 and TRBJ1-2; D unclear. Germline CDR1 is SGDLS and CDR2 is YYNGEE. Trimming cost V 0 bases and J 8 bases, with 11 bases left between them. This CDR3 has 13 residues. The CDR3 sequence: CASSVEEGNGYTF. The CDR3 DNA reads TGTGCCAGCAGCGTAGAGGAGGGCAACGGCTACACCTTC.

The chain combines TRBV3-1 (or the pseudogene TRBV3-2) with TRBJ2-2; TRBD1 matches at 8 bases. This CDR3 has 19 residues. CDR1 is LGHDT, CDR2 YNNKEL, per germline (reference sequence). J gave up 7 bases and V 7 bases, and 23 bases lay outside the gene matches. The CDR3 sequence is CASTQRSRGRGLSDGELFF. In DNA, the CDR3 is TGTGCCAGCACCCAGAGGTCTCGGGGCAGGGGGCTTTCCGACGGGGAGCTGTTTTTT.

V gene TRBV2 combines with J gene TRBJ2-7; no reliable D call. The CDR3 is made up of 13 amino acids. V lost 3 bases and J lost 6, with 12 bases in between. Per the germline V gene, CDR1 is SNHLY and CDR2 is FYNNEI. The CDR3 region has the DNA TGTGCCAGCAGTGACACTGGTTTTGGCGAGCAGTACTTC. It specifies CASSDTGFGEQYF.